These 7 T cell receptor beta chains were sequenced from one sample in a study of T-cell memory formation after mild COVID-19. Each CDR3 protein gets one entry after TCRdb re-called the 5' RACE reads with MiXCR. The sample has roughly 600,000 distinct CDR3 sequences, over 15% seen once. Material: PBMCs or a T cell subset sorted from them (not recorded which). Source of these receptors: an adult woman who had mild COVID-19 (a few samples of this study predate the infection). Cell type and time point are not known.

This chain uses TRBV7-2 with TRBJ2-1; TRBD2 agrees at 7 bases. This CDR3 region has 12 residues. Per germline, CDR1 SGHTA and CDR2 FQGNSA. Losses at the gene ends were 6 bases for V and 13 bases for J; bases not matched to a gene: 9. The CDR3 DNA sequence: TGTGCCAGCAGTCTAGAAGCGGGACGCCAGTTCTTC. It specifies CASSLEAGRQFF. Variable domain in full (rest from reference TRBV7-2 and TRBJ2-1): GAGVSQSPSNKVTEKGKDVELRCDPISGHTALYWYRQSLGQGLEFLIYFQGNSAPDKSGLPSDRFSAERTGGSVSTLTIQRTQQEDSAVYLCASSLEAGRQFFGPGTRLTVL.

This clonotype was recorded at least ten times. The chain links TRBV18 to TRBJ2-5; a possible D gene is TRBD1 (6 bases). Germline-derived CDR1 and CDR2 are KGHSH and LQKENI. This CDR3 comprises 14 residues. V lost 4 bases to trimming and J lost 2 bases, with 11 bases between them. This CDR3 is CASSRLRGQETQYF. The CDR3 DNA reads as TGTGCCAGCTCACGTCTCAGGGGACAAGAGACCCAGTACTTC.

V gene TRBV7-6 combines with J gene TRBJ2-5; D is undetermined. Trimming took 1 base from V and 3 from J, leaving 12 bases between them. Germline V gives CDR1 SGHVS, CDR2 FNYEAQ. The CDR3 runs 15 residues. The CDR3 loop reads CASSLGAQWKETQYF. The CDR3 DNA reads as TGTGCCAGCAGCTTAGGCGCACAGTGGAAAGAGACCCAGTACTTC. Together with reference TRBV7-6 and TRBJ2-5, the CDR3 gives the full variable domain: GAGVSQSPRYKVTKRGQDVALRCDPISGHVSLYWYRQALGQGPEFLTYFNYEAQQDKSGLPNDRFSAERPEGSISTLTIQRTEQRDSAMYRCASSLGAQWKETQYFGPGTRLLVL.

The chain couples TRBV7-3 to TRBJ2-3; 8 bases are a match to TRBD2. Trimming removed 0 bases from V and 4 bases from J; junction bases left unmatched: 3. The CDR3 spans 15 residues. Germline V gene lookup returns CDR1 SGHTA and CDR2 FQGTGA. The DNA of the CDR3 is TGTGCCAGCAGCTTAACCGGGAGGGGCTCAGATACGCAGTATTTT. Protein: CASSLTGRGSDTQYF.

This clonotype was seen repeatedly, ten times or more. The genes are TRBV20-1 and TRBJ2-1, with D hard to call. There are 14 residues in the CDR3. The V end was cut by 0 bases, the J end by 4 bases, with 10 bases between. Looked up from germline, CDR1 is DFQATT and CDR2 is SNEGSKA (reference sequence). This CDR3 reads CSAREGRDYNEQFF. As DNA, the CDR3 is TGCAGTGCTAGAGAGGGAAGGGATTACAATGAGCAGTTCTTC.

This clonotype was detected only once. The V and J genes are TRBV4-1 and TRBJ2-7, with TRBD2 matching 7 bases. The J segment lost 7 bases and the V segment lost 5 bases, leaving 8 bases of the junction unmatched. CDR1 and CDR2 from the germline V gene are MGHRA and YSYEKL. The CDR3 contains 13 residues. The CDR3 coding sequence is TGCGCCAGCAGCAGGGGACCCGGGAGGGAGCAGTACTTC. Translating it yields CASSRGPGREQYF.

This chain links TRBV9 with TRBJ2-1; 11 positions match TRBD2. The V gene's germline CDR1 is SGDLS and CDR2 YYNGEE. The V gene end was trimmed by 3 bases and the J gene end by 0 bases; junction bases not matched to a gene: 5. This CDR3 is built from 17 residues. CDR3 region: CASSGGTSGSSYNEQFF. For the CDR3, the DNA is TGTGCCAGCAGCGGCGGGACTAGCGGAAGCTCCTACAATGAGCAGTTCTTC.